These T cell receptor beta chains were read from a single sample in a study of OX40 agonist ivuxolimab in advanced cancers. Produced via immunoSEQ multiplex PCR; TCRdb's table is partial and in-frame only. The data contain 66,000 or so clones, 75% to 90% of them seen just once; the ten biggest clones take up approximately 2%. Sequencing was performed on CD4+ or CD8+ T cells sorted from blood, taken in a trial of the OX40 agonist ivuxolimab. The receptor source for this set is an adult with an advanced solid tumor such as melanoma, head and neck, liver or kidney cancer. Both conserved end residues are part of each CDR3. Each record gives: J gene, D gene, V gene, CDR3 protein. D genes are given only for firm matches.

TRBJ1-3,-,TRBV14,CASSQNAGSGSGNTIYF
TRBJ2-3,TRBD1,TRBV7-2,CASSPRTGEDTQYF
TRBJ1-6,-,TRBV28,CASSLRGLRDSPLHF
TRBJ1-6,-,TRBV7-9,CASSLDLAGDSPLHF
TRBJ1-2,-,TRBV7-2,CASSLIVGVYGYTF
TRBJ1-4,-,TRBV7-9,CASSEPGPGVEKLFF
TRBJ2-5,TRBD1,TRBV7-8,CASSRDRGAPEQTQYF
TRBJ2-6,TRBD1,TRBV10-2,CASSDRQGSGANVLTF
TRBJ1-1,-,TRBV27,CASSFAGALGGNTEAFF
TRBJ2-1,-,TRBV10-3,CAISAFQDHEQFF
TRBJ1-4,-,TRBV5-1,CASSLVGSDPNEKLFF
TRBJ1-4,-,TRBV7-2,CASSTTGVWEKLFF
TRBJ2-2,-,TRBV7-7,CASSLAQGGTGELFF
TRBJ2-7,TRBD1,TRBV19,CASSSLWDSRSYEQYF
TRBJ2-7,-,TRBV11-3,CASSFGGTSSYEQYF
TRBJ2-1,TRBD1,TRBV5-1,CASSQGTVLAPYNEQFF
TRBJ1-2,-,TRBV6-1,CARRGQRQANYGYTF
-,-,TRBV7-8,CASSPSTGNEQYF
TRBJ1-1,-,TRBV9,CASSVDRAPSTEAFF
TRBJ1-2,-,TRBV5-4,CASSLMAGVNYGYTF
TRBJ2-5,TRBD2,TRBV4-2,CASSRGGGGETQYF
TRBJ1-5,-,TRBV21-1,CASSKGNRDRVDQPQHF
TRBJ2-3,-,TRBV9,CASSKGTTSTDTQYF
TRBJ2-2,-,TRBV10-3,CAISVEGVNTGELFF
-,-,TRBV6-6,CASRGGVNYEQYF
TRBJ1-2,-,TRBV30,CAWSRVNYGYTF
TRBJ2-7,TRBD1,TRBV28,CASSFVRDRGLYEQYF
TRBJ1-2,-,TRBV6-1,CASSGDRIYGYTF
TRBJ2-7,TRBD2,TRBV5-4,CASSLGFSGGTYEQYF